This TCR beta chain was profiled in a study of blood T cells in healthy people across ages. General study findings and limits: TCR beta diversity correlated strongly with naive T cell percentage.

Then a second PCR, running roughly 7 to 11 cycles, was carried out with a sample-barcoded 5' primer and a J-beta primer mix. TCRdb analysed the 5' RACE reads with MiXCR anew, one entry per CDR3 protein. The sample includes 1.2 million to 1.5 million distinct CDR3 sequences, approximately 60% seen only once; the top ten take over 6.5%. For this clonotype: Its cognate antigen is unknown.

The source is a man between 18 and 35 years old in good health. The sample consisted of blood.

The CDR3 reads CASSLKGLAAAGRSSYEQYF. Written as DNA, the CDR3 is TGTGCCAGCAGTTTAAAGGGACTAGCGGCGGCGGGCAGGAGCTCCTACGAGCAGTACTTC. The gene calls are TRBV27 and TRBJ2-7; 11 bases align to TRBD2. The CDR3 totals 20 residues. The germline V gene encodes CDR1 MNHEY and CDR2 SMNVEV (reference sequence). The junction had 15 bases not matched to a gene; V was cut back by 2 bases and J by 0 bases.